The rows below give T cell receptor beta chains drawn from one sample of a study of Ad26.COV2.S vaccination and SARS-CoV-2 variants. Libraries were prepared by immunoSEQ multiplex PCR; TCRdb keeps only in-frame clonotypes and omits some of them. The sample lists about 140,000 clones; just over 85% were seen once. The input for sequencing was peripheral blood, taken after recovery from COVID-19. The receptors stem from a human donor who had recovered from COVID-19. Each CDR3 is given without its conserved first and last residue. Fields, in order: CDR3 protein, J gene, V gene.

CDR3: ASRGGWSYEQY; J: TRBJ2-7; V: TRBV28
CDR3: ASTSSGPQVMH; J: TRBJ2-3; V: TRBV6-5
CDR3: ASSLGGGSQNIQY; J: TRBJ2-4; V: TRBV7-9
CDR3: ASSLYGTGGAEEDGYT; J: TRBJ1-2; V: TRBV7-9
CDR3: ASSYSALQGPYEQY; J: TRBJ2-7; V: TRBV6-5
CDR3: ASRARTSTYEQY; J: TRBJ2-7; V: TRBV11-2
CDR3: ASSPPGLAGSNEQF; J: TRBJ2-1; V: TRBV5-6
CDR3: ASSPPGGGALNNEQF; J: TRBJ2-1; V: TRBV18
CDR3: ASSSLLAGDEQF; J: TRBJ2-1; V: TRBV6-6
CDR3: ASSEPREPHEQY; J: TRBJ2-7; V: TRBV6-1
CDR3: ASRLGGGWSPLH; J: TRBJ1-6; V: TRBV28
CDR3: ASTENRRRGPATEAF; J: TRBJ1-1; V: TRBV7-9
CDR3: ASSSLSSRREQY; J: TRBJ2-7; V: TRBV7-9
CDR3: ASSLVERGRERDQPQH; J: TRBJ1-5; V: TRBV7-9
CDR3: ASSLEAARETQY; J: TRBJ2-5; V: TRBV7-9
CDR3: ATSRSTGFREQY; J: TRBJ2-7; V: TRBV15
CDR3: ASSADRALYGYT; J: TRBJ1-2; V: TRBV5-6
CDR3: ASNRSPDTPYEQY; J: TRBJ2-7; V: TRBV5-1
CDR3: ASSLGSGQINSPLH; J: TRBJ1-6; V: TRBV7-9
CDR3: ASSSGTFPYEQY; J: TRBJ2-7; V: TRBV9
CDR3: ASSPTVSGNTIY; J: TRBJ1-3; V: TRBV3-1/TRBV3-2
CDR3: ASGRQGSEKLF; J: TRBJ1-4; V: TRBV19
CDR3: AWTPGTGRSPLH; J: TRBJ1-6; V: TRBV30
CDR3: ASLDRAGANVLT; J: TRBJ2-6; V: TRBV3-1/TRBV3-2
CDR3: ATSREGIRLMGTEAF; J: TRBJ1-1; V: TRBV15
CDR3: SASVHGNTEAF; J: TRBJ1-1; V: TRBV20-1
CDR3: ASSTGAGANVLT; J: TRBJ2-6; V: TRBV9
CDR3: ASSQVFGDPEAF; J: TRBJ1-1; V: TRBV4-3
CDR3: ASSLGGANYGYT; J: TRBJ1-2; V: TRBV11-2
CDR3: ATSGLSQGHLTDTQY; J: TRBJ2-3; V: TRBV15
CDR3: ASSLEGASPGNTIY; J: TRBJ1-3; V: TRBV28
CDR3: ASSTQRTGRHEQY; J: TRBJ2-7; V: TRBV19
CDR3: ASSLTGGANVLT; J: TRBJ2-6; V: TRBV5-5
CDR3: ASSFPTGGFDNEQF; J: TRBJ2-1; V: TRBV27
CDR3: ASSMTGVDEQY; J: TRBJ2-7; V: TRBV7-9
CDR3: ASSLGGLEKLF; J: TRBJ1-4; V: TRBV5-1
CDR3: ASSEGWNEQF; J: TRBJ2-1; V: TRBV6-1
CDR3: ASSLVGTMPGDTQY; J: TRBJ2-3; V: TRBV7-2
CDR3: ASSSLREPEAF; J: TRBJ1-1; V: TRBV11-2
CDR3: ASSPRVNNSPLH; J: TRBJ1-6; V: TRBV3-1/TRBV3-2